One T cell receptor beta chain is described in this entry. CDR3 length equals 16 residues. Trimming removed 0 bases from V and 0 bases from J; junction bases left unmatched: 4. Germline values: CDR1 GTSNPN, CDR2 SVGIG (reference sequence). Original handling: Reference gene primers were amplified, and this amplification served to estimate nucleated cell counts. Clones were sequenced by immunoSEQ multiplex PCR, and TCRdb holds only the in-frame ones, with some missing. V and J calls and clone size follow that table, whereas D and trimming were derived from the DNA. The sample includes 150,000 to 200,000 clones, approximately 86% seen only once; the top ten take around 9.5%. The data were taken from a study of blood T cell repertoires in COVID-19. Across the whole study: From the United States, Italy and Spain came samples of acute and convalescent COVID-19. PBMCs, B-cell-depleted T cells, or T cells provided the cDNA or gDNA that made up the material.

This chain joins TRBV30 and TRBJ2-1; TRBD2 agrees at 8 bases. This receptor was obtained from a woman older than 75 with acute or convalescent COVID-19. Material: peripheral blood. CDR3 protein: CAWSVGLAISYNEQFF. CDR3 nucleotide sequence: TGTGCCTGGAGTGTCGGACTAGCCATCTCCTACAATGAGCAGTTCTTC.